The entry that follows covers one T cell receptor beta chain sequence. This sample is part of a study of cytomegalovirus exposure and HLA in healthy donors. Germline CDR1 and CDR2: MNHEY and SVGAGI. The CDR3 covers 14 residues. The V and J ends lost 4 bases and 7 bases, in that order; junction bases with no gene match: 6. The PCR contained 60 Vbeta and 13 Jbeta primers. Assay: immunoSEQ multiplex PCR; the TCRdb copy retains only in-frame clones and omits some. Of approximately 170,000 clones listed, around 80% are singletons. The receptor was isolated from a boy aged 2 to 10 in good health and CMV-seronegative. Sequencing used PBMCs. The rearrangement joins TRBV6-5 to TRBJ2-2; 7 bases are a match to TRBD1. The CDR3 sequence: CASSLAGGYGELFF. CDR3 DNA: TGTGCCAGCAGTTTGGCAGGGGGTTACGGGGAGCTGTTTTTT.